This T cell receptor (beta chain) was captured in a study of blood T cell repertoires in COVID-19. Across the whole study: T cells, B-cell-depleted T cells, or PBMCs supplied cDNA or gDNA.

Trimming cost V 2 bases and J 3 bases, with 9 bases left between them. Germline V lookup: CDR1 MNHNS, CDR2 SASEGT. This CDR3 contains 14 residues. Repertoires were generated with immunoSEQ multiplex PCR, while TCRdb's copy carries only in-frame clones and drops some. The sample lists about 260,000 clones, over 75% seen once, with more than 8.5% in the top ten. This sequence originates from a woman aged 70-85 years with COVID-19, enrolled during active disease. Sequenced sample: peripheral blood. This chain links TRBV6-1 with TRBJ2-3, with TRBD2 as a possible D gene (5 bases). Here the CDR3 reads CASSETGGTDTQYF. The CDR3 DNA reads TGTGCCAGCAGTGAAACTGGCGGGACAGATACGCAGTATTTT.